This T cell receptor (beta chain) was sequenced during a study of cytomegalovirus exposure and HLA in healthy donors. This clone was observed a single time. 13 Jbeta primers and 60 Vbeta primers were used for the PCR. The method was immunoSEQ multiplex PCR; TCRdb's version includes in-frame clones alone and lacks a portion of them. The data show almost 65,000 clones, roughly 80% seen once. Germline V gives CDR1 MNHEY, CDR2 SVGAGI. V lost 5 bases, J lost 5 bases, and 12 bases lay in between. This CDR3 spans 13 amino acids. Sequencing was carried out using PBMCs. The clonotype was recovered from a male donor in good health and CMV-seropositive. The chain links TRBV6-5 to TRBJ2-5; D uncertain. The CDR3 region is CASSLQPRETQYF. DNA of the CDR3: TGTGCCAGCAGTCTACAGCCCCGCGAGACCCAGTACTTC.